Listed below are T cell receptor beta chains from one sample, sequenced in a study of T cells in Graves' hyperthyroidism and ophthalmopathy. TCRdb fed the multiplex PCR reads into MiXCR, producing one record per CDR3 protein. The table lists around 99,000 distinct CDR3 sequences, about a sixth of them singletons. Sequencing was done on a sample of blood. The receptors were gathered from a woman between 50 and 59 years old with Graves' hyperthyroidism. CDR3s include the opening cysteine and the closing phenylalanine or tryptophan. The D gene is left open where the match is weak. The size of a clone is reported for some rows only, either as once, few or many, or as a class for expanded clones.

TRBJ2-4,TRBV5-1,TRBD2,many,TGCGCCAGCAGCCTCTCCGGGGGGGTCAAAAACATTCAGTACTTC,CASSLSGGVKNIQYF
TRBJ1-5,TRBV12-3/TRBV12-4,.,.,TGTGCCAGCAGTTTAGGTGACAGAAATCAGCCCCAGCATTTT,CASSLGDRNQPQHF
TRBJ1-1,TRBV2,.,many,TGTGCCAGCAGACCCTCTGAGGGGGCTGAAGCTTTCTTT,CASRPSEGAEAFF
TRBJ2-1,TRBV5-1,.,many,TGCGCCAGCAGCTTTATGGCCGGGTCCAATGAGCAGTTCTTC,CASSFMAGSNEQFF
TRBJ2-4,TRBV20-1,TRBD2,few,TGCAGTGCTAGCCCAGCGGGAGTGTCCAAAAACATTCAGTACTTC,CSASPAGVSKNIQYF
TRBJ2-1,TRBV9,.,.,TGTGCCAGCAGCGTAGGAGGCCAGGGACCCAATGAGCAGTTCTTC,CASSVGGQGPNEQFF
TRBJ1-1,TRBV6-1,.,many,TGTGCCAGCAGCAGACGGTCTATGGACACTGAAGCTTTCTTT,CASSRRSMDTEAFF
TRBJ1-5,TRBV5-4,.,many,TGTGCCAGCAGCTTGGTGGAGAGCAATCAGCCCCAGCATTTT,CASSLVESNQPQHF
TRBJ2-3,TRBV6-1,.,few,TGTGCCAGCAGTGACAGGGGATTGACAGATACGCAGTATTTT,CASSDRGLTDTQYF
TRBJ2-5,TRBV18,TRBD1,.,TGTGCCAGCTCACCACCAAATGACAGGGGAGAGACCCAGTACTTC,CASSPPNDRGETQYF
TRBJ2-7,TRBV5-1,TRBD2,many,TGCGCCAGCAGCTTGGTGCTAGCGGGAGGCGAGCAGTACTTC,CASSLVLAGGEQYF
TRBJ2-5,TRBV20-1,TRBD2,many,TGCAGTGCTTATTCACCTGCCGGGACTAGCGGACCAGAGACCCAGTACTTC,CSAYSPAGTSGPETQYF
TRBJ2-3,TRBV6-1,.,many,TGTGCCAGCAGTGAAGCTAGCGGAGCCCCCATGGATACGCAGTATTTT,CASSEASGAPMDTQYF
TRBJ1-4,TRBV9,.,.,TGTGCCAGCAGCTCACGACGGGGAAGGGCCAATGAAAAACTGTTTTTT,CASSSRRGRANEKLFF
TRBJ2-6,TRBV5-1,.,many,TGCGCCAGCAGCTTGCAGAGGAACTCTGGGGCCAACGTCCTGACTTTC,CASSLQRNSGANVLTF